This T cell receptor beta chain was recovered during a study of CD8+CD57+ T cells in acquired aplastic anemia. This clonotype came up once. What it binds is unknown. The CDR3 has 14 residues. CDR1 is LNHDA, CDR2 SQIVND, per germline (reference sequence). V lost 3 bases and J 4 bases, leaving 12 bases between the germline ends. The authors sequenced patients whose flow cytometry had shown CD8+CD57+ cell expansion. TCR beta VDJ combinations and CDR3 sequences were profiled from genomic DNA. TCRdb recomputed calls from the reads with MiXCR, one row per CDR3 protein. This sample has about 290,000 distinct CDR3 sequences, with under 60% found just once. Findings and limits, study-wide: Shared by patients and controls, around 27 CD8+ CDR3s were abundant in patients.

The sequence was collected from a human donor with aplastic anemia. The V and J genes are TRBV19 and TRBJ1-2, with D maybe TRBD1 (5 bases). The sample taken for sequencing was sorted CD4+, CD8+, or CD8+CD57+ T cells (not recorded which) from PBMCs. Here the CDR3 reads CASSIGRQIYGYTF. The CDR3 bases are TGTGCCAGTAGTATCGGGAGACAGATCTATGGCTACACCTTC.